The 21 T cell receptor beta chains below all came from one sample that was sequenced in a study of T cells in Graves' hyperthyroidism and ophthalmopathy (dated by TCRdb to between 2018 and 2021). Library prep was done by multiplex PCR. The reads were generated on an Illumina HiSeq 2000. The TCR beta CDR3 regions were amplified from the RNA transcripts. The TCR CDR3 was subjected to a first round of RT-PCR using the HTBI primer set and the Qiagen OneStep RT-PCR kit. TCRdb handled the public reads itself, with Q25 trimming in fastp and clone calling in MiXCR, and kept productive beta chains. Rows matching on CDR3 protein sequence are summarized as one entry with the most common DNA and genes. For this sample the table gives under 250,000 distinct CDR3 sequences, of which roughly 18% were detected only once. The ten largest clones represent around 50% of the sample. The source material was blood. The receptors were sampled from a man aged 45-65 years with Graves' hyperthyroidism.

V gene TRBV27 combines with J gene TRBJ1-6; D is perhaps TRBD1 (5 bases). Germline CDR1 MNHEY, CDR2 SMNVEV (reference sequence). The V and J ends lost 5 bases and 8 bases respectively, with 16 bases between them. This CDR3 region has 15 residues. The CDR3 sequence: CASSQIGTYDSPLHF. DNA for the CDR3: TGTGCCAGCAGTCAAATCGGGACGTACGATTCACCCCTCCACTTT.

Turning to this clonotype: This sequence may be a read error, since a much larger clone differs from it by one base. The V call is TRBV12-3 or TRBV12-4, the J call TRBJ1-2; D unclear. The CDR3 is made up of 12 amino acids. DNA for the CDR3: TGTGCCAGCAGTTTTCGCGTCTATGACTACACCTTC. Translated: CASSFRVYDYTF.

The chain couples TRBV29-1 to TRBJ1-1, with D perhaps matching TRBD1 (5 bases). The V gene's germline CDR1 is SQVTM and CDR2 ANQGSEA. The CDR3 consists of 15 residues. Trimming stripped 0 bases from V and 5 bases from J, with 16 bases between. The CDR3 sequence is CSVEDLRGGGTEAFF. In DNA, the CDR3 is TGCAGCGTTGAAGATCTTCGGGGTGGGGGGACTGAAGCTTTCTTT.

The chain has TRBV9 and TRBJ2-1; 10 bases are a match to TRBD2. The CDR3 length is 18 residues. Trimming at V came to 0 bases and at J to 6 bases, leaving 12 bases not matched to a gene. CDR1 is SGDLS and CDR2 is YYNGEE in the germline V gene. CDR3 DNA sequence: TGTGCCAGCAGCGTAGCCCCTAGCGGGAGATCGGGGCTCAATGAGCAGTTCTTC. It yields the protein CASSVAPSGRSGLNEQFF.

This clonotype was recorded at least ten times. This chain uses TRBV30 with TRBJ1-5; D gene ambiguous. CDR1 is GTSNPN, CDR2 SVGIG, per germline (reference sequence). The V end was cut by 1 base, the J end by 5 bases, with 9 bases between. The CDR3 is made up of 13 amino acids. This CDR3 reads CAWSEDEYQPQHF. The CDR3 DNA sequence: TGTGCCTGGAGTGAGGACGAGTATCAGCCCCAGCATTTT. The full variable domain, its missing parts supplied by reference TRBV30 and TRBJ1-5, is SQTIHQWPATLVQPVGSPLSLECTVEGTSNPNLYWYRQAAGRGLQLLFYSVGIGQISSEVPQNLSASRPQDRQFILSSKKLLLSDSGFYLCAWSEDEYQPQHFGDGTRLSIL.

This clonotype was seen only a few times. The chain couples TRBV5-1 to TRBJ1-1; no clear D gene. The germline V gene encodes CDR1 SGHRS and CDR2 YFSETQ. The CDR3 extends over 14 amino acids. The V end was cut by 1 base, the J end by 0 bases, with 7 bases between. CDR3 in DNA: TGCGCCAGCAGCTTGTCTAATATGAACACTGAAGCTTTCTTT. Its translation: CASSLSNMNTEAFF.

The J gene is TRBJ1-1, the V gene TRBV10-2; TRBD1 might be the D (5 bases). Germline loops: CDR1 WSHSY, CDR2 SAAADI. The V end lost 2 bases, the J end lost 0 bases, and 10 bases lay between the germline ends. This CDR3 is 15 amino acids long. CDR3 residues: CASSEVQGMNTEAFF. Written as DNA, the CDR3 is TGCGCCAGCAGTGAGGTCCAGGGTATGAACACTGAAGCTTTCTTT.

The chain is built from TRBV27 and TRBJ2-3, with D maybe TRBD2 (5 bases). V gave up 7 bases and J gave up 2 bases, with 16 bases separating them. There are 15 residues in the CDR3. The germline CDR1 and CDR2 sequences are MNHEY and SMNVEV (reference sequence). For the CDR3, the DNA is TGTGCCAGCACCGATAGCGTCTCCAACACAGATACGCAGTATTTT. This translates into CASTDSVSNTDTQYF.

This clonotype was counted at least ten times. The CDR3 region is CASSPLLAGEGTGELFF. The CDR3 DNA is TGTGCCAGCTCACCACTCCTAGCGGGAGAGGGCACCGGGGAGCTGTTTTTT. The V call is TRBV18, the J call TRBJ2-2; 10 bases are shared with TRBD2. V was clipped by 1 base and J by 4 bases; unmatched bases: 6. Germline loops: CDR1 KGHSH, CDR2 LQKENI. There are 17 residues in the CDR3.

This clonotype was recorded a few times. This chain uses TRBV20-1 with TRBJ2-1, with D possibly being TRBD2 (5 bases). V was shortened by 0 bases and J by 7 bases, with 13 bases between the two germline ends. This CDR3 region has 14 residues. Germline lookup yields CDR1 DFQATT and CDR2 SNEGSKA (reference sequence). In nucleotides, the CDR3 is TGCAGTGCTAGAGATGTGGGAGTGCGGAATGAGCAGTTCTTC. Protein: CSARDVGVRNEQFF.

The CDR3, as DNA: TGTGCCAGCAGTGGCGGACTAGCGGGAGGCTACGAGCAGTACTTC. Translated, it gives CASSGGLAGGYEQYF. V usage is TRBV6-1 and J usage is TRBJ2-7; 14 nucleotides line up with TRBD2. CDR1 is MNHNS and CDR2 is SASEGT in the germline V gene. This CDR3 contains 15 residues. V lost 4 bases to trimming and J lost 3 bases; unmatched junction nucleotides: 2.

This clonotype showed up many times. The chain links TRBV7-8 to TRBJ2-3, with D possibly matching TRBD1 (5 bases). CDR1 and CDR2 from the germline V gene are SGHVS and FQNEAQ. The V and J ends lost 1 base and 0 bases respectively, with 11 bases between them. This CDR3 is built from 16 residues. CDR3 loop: CASSLVQGPSTDTQYF. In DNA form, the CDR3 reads TGTGCCAGCAGCTTAGTTCAGGGTCCTAGCACAGATACGCAGTATTTT.

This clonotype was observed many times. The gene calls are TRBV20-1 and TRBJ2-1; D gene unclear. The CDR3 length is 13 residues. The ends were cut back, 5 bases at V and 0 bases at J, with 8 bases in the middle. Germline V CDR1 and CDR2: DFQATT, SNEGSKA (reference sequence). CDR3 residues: CSADGRSYNEQFF. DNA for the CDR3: TGCAGTGCTGACGGGCGCTCCTACAATGAGCAGTTCTTC.

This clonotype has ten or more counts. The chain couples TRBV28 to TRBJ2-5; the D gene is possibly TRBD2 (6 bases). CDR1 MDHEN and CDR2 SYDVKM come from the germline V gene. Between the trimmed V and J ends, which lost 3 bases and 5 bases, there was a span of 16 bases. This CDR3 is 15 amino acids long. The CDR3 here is CASSFTGGVGETQYF. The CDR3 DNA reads TGTGCCAGCAGTTTCACAGGCGGGGTGGGGGAGACCCAGTACTTC.

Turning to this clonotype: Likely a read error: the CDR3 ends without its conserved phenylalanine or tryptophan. CDR3 amino acids: CASSWTSASPNTGELFS. CDR3 bases: TGTGCCAGCAGTTGGACTAGCGCGAGTCCGAACACCGGGGAGCTGTTTTCT. The V gene is TRBV12-3 or TRBV12-4, the J gene TRBJ2-2, with 9 nucleotides matching TRBD2. Trimming cost V 4 bases and J 0 bases; bases outside gene matches: 6. This CDR3 has 17 amino acids.

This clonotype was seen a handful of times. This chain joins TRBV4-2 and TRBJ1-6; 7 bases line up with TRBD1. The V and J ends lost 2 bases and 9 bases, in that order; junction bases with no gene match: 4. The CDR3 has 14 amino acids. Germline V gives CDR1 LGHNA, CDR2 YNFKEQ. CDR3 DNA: TGTGCCAGCAGCCAATGGGCAGGGGGTTCACCCCTCCACTTT. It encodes CASSQWAGGSPLHF.

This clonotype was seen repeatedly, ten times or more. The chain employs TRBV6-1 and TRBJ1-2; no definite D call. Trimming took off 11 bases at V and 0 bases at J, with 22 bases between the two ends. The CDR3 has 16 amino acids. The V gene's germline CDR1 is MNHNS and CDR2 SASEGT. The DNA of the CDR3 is TGTGCCGCCCGGGGAGGGTCTTCCAAAGCTAACTATGGCTACACCTTC. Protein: CAARGGSSKANYGYTF.

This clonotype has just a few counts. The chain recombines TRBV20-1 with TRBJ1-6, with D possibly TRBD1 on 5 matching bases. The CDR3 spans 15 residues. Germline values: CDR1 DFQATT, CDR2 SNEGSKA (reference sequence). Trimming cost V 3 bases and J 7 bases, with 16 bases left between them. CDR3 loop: CSASPGFLLNSPLHF. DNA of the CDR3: TGCAGTGCTAGTCCAGGGTTCCTCTTAAATTCACCCCTCCACTTT.

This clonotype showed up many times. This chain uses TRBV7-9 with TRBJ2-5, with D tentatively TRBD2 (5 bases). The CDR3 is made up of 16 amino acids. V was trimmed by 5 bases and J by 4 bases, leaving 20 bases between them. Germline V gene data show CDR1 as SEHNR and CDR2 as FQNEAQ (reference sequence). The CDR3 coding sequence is TGTGCCAGCAGCCACGGGCCCGGCGGGTCACGAGAGACCCAGTACTTC. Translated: CASSHGPGGSRETQYF. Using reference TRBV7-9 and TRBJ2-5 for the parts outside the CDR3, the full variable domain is DTGVSQNPRHKITKRGQNVTFRCDPISEHNRLYWYRQTLGQGPEFLTYFQNEAQLEKSRLLSDRFSAERPKGSFSTLEIQRTEQGDSAMYLCASSHGPGGSRETQYFGPGTRLLVL.

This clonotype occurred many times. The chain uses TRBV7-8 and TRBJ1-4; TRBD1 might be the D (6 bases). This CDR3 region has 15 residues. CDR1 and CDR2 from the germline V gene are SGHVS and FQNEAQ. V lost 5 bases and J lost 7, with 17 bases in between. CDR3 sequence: CASSLGGRRGEKLFF. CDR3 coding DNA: TGTGCCAGCAGCCTTGGGGGCAGGAGGGGTGAAAAACTGTTTTTT.

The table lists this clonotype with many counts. Here the CDR3 DNA reads TGTGCCAGCAGCGTTTCGTGGGCGTACGAGCAGTACTTC. This encodes CASSVSWAYEQYF. The chain recombines TRBV7-2 with TRBJ2-7; D is ambiguous. This CDR3 is built from 13 residues. Germline values: CDR1 SGHTA, CDR2 FQGNSA. V dropped 5 bases and J dropped 4 bases, with 12 bases sitting between them.